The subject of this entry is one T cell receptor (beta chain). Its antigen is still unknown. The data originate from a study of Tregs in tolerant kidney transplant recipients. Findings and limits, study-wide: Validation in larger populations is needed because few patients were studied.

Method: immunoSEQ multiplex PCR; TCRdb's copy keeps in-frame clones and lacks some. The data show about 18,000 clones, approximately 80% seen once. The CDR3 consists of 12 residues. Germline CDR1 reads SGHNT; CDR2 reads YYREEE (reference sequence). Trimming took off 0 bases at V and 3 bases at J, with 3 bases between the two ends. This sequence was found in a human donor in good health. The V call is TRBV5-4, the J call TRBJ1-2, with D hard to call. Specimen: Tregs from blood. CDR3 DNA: TGTGCCAGCAGCTTGGGGGACTATGGCTACACCTTC. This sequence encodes CASSLGDYGYTF.